The present TCR beta chain was sequenced within a study of T cell repertoires in cytomegalovirus infection. TCRdb reprocessed the reads via MiXCR and lists one record per CDR3 protein. The sample has around 120,000 distinct CDR3 sequences, under 45% seen once. For this clonotype: Its antigen is unknown.

This CDR3 is built from 14 residues. Germline CDR1 is SGDLS and CDR2 is YYNGEE. V was pared by 2 bases and J by 8 bases, with 5 bases of the junction left unmatched. The source material was CD8+ T cells from cultured PBMCs, sampled from culture after CMV antigen stimulation. This receptor was taken from a human donor in good health (CMV status not recorded). Some clones in this sample may be carry-over from other donors' samples. The V call is TRBV9, the J call TRBJ2-1; 9 nucleotides align to TRBD1. CDR3 DNA: TGTGCCAGCAGCGTCGGGGACAGGGCGTATGAGCAGTTCTTC. It specifies CASSVGDRAYEQFF.